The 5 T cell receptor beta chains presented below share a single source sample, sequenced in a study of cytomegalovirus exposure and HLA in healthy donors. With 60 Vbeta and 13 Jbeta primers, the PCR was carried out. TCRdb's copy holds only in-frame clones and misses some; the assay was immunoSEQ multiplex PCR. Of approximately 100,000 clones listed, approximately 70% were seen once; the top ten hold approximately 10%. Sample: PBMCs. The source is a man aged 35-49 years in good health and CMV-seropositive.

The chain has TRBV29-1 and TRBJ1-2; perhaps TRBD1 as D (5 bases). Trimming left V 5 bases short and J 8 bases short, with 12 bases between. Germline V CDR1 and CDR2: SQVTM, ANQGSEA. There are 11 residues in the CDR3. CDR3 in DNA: TGCAGCGTTATAGGGACTCGAGGCTACACCTTC. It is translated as CSVIGTRGYTF.

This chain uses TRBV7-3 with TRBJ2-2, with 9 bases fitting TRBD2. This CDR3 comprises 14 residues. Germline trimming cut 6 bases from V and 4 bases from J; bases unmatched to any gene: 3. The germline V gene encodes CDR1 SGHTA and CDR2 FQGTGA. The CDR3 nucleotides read TGTGCCAGCAGAGTTAGCGGGAGCACCGGGGAGCTGTTTTTT. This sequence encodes CASRVSGSTGELFF. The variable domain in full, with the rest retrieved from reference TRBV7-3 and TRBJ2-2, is GAGVSQTPSNKVTEKGKYVELRCDPISGHTALYWYRQSLGQGPEFLIYFQGTGAADDSGLPNDRFFAVRPEGSVSTLKIQRTERGDSAVYLCASRVSGSTGELFFGEGSRLTVL.

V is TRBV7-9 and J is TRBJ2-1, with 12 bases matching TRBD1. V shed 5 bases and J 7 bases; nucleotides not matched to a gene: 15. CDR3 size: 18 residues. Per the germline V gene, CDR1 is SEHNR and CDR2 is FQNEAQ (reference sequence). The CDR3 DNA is TGTGCCAGCAGCCCAGGGGTAGCCGGGACAGGGGGCGAAAATGAGCAGTTCTTC. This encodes CASSPGVAGTGGENEQFF. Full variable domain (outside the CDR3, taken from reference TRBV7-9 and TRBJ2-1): DTGVSQNPRHKITKRGQNVTFRCDPISEHNRLYWYRQTLGQGPEFLTYFQNEAQLEKSRLLSDRFSAERPKGSFSTLEIQRTEQGDSAMYLCASSPGVAGTGGENEQFFGPGTRLTVL.

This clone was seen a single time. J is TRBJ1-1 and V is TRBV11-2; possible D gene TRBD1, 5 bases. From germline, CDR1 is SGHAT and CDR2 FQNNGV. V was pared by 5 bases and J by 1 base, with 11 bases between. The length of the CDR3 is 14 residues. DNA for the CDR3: TGTGCCAGCAGCGCTGGACATACGAACACTGAAGCTTTCTTT. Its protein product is CASSAGHTNTEAFF.

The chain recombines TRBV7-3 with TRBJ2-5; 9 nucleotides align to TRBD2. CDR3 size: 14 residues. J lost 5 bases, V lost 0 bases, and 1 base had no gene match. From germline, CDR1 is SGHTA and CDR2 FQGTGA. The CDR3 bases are TGTGCCAGCAGCTTAACGGCGGGAGGGGAGACCCAGTACTTC. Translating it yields CASSLTAGGETQYF.